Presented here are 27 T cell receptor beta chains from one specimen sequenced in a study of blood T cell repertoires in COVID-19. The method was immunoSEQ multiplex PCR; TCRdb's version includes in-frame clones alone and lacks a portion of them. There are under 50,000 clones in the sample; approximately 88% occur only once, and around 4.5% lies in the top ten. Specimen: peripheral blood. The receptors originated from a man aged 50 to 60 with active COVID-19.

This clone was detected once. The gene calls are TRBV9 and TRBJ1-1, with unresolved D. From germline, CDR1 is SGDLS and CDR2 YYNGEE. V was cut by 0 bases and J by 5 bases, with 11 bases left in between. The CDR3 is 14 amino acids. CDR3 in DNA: TGTGCCAGCAGCGTAGTTACGGGAGGAACTGAAGCTTTCTTT. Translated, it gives CASSVVTGGTEAFF.

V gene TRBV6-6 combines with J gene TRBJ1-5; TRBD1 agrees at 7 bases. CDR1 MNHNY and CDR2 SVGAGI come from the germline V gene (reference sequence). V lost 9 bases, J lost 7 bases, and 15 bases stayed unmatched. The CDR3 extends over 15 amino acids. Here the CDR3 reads CASRSNRGKAQPQHF. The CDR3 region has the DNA TGTGCCAGTCGGAGTAACAGGGGTAAGGCACAGCCCCAGCATTTT.

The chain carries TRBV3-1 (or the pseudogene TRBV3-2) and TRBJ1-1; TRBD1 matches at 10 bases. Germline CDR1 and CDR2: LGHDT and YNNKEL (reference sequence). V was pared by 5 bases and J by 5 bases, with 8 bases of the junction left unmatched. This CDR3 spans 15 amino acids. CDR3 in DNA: TGTGCCAGCAGCACCCAGGGACAGGGGCGGACTGAAGCTTTCTTT. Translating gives CASSTQGQGRTEAFF.

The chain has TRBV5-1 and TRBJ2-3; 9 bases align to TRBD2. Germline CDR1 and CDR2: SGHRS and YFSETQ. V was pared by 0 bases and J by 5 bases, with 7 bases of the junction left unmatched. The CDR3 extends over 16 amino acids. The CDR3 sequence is CASSLGGGGAQDTQYF. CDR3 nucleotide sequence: TGCGCCAGCAGCTTGGGCGGCGGGGGGGCCCAAGATACGCAGTATTTT.

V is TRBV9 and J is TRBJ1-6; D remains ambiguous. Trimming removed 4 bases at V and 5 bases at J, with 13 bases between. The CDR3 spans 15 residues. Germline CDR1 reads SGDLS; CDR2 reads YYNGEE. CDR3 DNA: TGTGCCAGCAGCCCGCGGCAGCTAGATAATTCACCCCTCCACTTT. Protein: CASSPRQLDNSPLHF.

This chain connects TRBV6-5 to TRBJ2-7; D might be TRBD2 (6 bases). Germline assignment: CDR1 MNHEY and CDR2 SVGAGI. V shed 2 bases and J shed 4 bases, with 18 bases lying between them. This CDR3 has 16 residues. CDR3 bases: TGTGCCAGCAGTTACGGGGCGGAGGGACCATTTTACGAGCAGTACTTC. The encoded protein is CASSYGAEGPFYEQYF.

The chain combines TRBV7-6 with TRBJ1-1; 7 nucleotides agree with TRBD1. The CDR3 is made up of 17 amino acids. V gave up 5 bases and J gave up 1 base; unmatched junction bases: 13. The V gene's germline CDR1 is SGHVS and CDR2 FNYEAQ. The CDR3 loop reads CASSPTGRDSWNTEAFF. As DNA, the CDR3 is TGTGCCAGCAGCCCCACAGGCCGGGACAGTTGGAACACTGAAGCTTTCTTT.

Written as DNA, the CDR3 is TGTGCCAGCAGCCACCTCCCTAATCGGGGGATCTCCTACGAGCAGTACTTC. Translated: CASSHLPNRGISYEQYF. V is TRBV3-1 (or the pseudogene TRBV3-2) and J is TRBJ2-7, with D possibly TRBD2 on 6 matching bases. Germline CDR1 and CDR2: LGHDT and YNNKEL (reference sequence). V lost 3 bases, J lost 0 bases, and 18 bases lay in between. CDR3 length equals 17 residues.

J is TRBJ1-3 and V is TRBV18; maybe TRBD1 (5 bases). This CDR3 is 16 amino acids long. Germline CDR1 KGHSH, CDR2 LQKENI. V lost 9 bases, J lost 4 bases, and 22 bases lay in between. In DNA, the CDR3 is TGTGCCAGTCAAGACCGGGCCAGGGCGGCCGGAAACACCATATATTTT. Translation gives CASQDRARAAGNTIYF.

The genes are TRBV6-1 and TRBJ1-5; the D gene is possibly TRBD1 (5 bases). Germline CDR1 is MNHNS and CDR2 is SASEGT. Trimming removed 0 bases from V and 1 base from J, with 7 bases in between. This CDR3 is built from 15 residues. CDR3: CASSEAPGSNQPQHF. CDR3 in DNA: TGTGCCAGCAGTGAAGCACCAGGGAGCAATCAGCCCCAGCATTTT.

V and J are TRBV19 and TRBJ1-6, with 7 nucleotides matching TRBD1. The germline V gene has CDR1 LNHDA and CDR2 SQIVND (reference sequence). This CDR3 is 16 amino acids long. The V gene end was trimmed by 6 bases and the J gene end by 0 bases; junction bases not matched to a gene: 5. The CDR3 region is CASSRQGSSYNSPLHF. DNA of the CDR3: TGTGCCAGTAGCCGACAGGGAAGCTCCTATAATTCACCCCTCCACTTT. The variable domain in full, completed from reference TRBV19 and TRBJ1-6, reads DGGITQSPKYLFRKEGQNVTLSCEQNLNHDAMYWYRQDPGQGLRLIYYSQIVNDFQKGDIAEGYSVSREKKESFPLTVTSAQKNPTAFYLCASSRQGSSYNSPLHFGNGTRLTVT.

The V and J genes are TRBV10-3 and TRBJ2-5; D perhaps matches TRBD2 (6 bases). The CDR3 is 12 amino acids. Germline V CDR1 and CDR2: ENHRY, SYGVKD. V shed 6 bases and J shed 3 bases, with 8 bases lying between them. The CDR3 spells CAISGTEETQYF. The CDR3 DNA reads TGTGCCATCAGCGGGACTGAAGAGACCCAGTACTTC.

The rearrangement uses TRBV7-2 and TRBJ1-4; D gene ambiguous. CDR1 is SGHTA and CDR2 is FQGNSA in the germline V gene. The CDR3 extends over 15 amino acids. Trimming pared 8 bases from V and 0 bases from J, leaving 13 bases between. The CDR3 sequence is CASVRLPSTNEKLFF. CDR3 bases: TGTGCCAGCGTCCGACTCCCCTCAACTAATGAAAAACTGTTTTTT. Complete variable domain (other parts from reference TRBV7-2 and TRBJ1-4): GAGVSQSPSNKVTEKGKDVELRCDPISGHTALYWYRQSLGQGLEFLIYFQGNSAPDKSGLPSDRFSAERTGGSVSTLTIQRTQQEDSAVYLCASVRLPSTNEKLFFGSGTQLSVL.

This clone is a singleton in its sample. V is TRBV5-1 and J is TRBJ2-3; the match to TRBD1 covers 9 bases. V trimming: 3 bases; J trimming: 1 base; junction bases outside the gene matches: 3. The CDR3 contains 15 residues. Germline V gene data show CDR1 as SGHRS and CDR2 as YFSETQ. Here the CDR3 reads CASSWGQGRTDTQYF. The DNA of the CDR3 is TGCGCCAGCAGCTGGGGACAGGGTCGCACAGATACGCAGTATTTT.

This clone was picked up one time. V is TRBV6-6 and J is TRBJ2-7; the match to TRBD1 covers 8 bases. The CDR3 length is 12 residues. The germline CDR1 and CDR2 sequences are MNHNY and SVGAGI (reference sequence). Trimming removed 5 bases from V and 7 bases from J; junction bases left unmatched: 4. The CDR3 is CASSPDRGEQYF. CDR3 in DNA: TGTGCCAGCAGTCCCGACAGGGGAGAGCAGTACTTC.

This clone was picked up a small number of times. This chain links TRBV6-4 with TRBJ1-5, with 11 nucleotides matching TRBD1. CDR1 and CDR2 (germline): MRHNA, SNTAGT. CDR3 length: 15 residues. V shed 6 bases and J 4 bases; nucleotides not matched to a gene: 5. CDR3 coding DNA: TGTGCCAGCAGGCACCGGGACAGGGGGAATCAGCCCCAGCATTTT. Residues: CASRHRDRGNQPQHF.

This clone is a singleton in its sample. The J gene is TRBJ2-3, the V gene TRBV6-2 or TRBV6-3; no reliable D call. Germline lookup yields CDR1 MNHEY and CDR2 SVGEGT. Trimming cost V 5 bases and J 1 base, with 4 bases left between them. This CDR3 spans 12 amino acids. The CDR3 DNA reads TGTGCCAGCAGTCTCCGCACAGATACGCAGTATTTT. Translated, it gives CASSLRTDTQYF.

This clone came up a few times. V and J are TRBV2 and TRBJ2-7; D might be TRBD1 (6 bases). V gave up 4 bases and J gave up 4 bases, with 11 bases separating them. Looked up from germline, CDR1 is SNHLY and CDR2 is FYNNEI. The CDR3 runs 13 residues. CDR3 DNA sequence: TGTGCCAGCAGTGGCTATCAGGGGTACGAGCAGTACTTC. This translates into CASSGYQGYEQYF.

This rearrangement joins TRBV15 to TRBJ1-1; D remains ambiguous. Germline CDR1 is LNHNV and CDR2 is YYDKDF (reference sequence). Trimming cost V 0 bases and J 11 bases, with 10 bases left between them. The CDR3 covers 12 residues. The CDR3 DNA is TGTGCCACCAGCAGAGATGTTGAAGAGGCTTTCTTT. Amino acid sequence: CATSRDVEEAFF.

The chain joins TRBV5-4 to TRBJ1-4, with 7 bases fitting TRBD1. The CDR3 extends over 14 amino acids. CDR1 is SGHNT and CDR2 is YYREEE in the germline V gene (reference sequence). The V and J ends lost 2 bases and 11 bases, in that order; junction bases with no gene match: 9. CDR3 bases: TGTGCCAGCAGCTTTGAGGGGGCTTGGGTTAAACTGTTTTTT. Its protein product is CASSFEGAWVKLFF.

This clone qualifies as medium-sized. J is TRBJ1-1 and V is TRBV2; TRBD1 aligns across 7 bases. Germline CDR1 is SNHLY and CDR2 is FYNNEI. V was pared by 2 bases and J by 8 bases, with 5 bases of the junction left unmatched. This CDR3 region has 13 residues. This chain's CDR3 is CASSETGAEEAFF. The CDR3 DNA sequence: TGTGCCAGCAGTGAAACAGGGGCGGAGGAAGCTTTCTTT.

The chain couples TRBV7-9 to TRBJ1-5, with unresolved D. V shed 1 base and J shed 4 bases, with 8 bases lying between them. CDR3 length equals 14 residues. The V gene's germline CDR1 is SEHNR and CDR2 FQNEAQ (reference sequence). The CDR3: CASSLGAENQPQHF. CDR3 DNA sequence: TGTGCCAGCAGCTTAGGGGCTGAGAATCAGCCCCAGCATTTT.

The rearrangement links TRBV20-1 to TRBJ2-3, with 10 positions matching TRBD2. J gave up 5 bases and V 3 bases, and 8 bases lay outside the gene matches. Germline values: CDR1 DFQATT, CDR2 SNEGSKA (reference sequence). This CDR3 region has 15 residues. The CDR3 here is CSASYPGLARDTQYF. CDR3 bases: TGCAGTGCTAGTTATCCGGGACTAGCGAGAGATACGCAGTATTTT.

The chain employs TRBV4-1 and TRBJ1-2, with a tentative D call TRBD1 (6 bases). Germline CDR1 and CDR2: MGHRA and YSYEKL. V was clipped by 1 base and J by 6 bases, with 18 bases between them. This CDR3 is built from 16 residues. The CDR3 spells CASSQGSKGTSDGYTF. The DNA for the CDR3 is TGCGCCAGCAGCCAAGGTTCGAAAGGGACATCCGATGGCTACACCTTC.

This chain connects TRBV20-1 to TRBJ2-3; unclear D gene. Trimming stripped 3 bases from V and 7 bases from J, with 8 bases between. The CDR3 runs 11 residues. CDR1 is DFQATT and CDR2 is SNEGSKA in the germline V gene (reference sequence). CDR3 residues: CSASLAYTQYF. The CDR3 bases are TGCAGTGCTAGTCTGGCCTATACGCAGTATTTT.

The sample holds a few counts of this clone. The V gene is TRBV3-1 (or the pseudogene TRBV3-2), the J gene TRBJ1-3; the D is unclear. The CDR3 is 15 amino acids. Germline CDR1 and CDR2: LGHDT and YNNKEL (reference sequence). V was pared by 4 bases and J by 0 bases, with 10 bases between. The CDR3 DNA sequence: TGTGCCAGCAGCCCGCGTAGAGGCTCTGGAAACACCATATATTTT. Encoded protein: CASSPRRGSGNTIYF.

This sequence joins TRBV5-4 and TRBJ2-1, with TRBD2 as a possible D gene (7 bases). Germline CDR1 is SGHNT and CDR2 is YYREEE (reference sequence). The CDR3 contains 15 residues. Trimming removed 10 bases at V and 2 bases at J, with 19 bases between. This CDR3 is CAYHRGAIAYNEQFF. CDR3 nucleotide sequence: TGTGCCTACCACCGGGGGGCCATCGCCTACAATGAGCAGTTCTTC.